This is a list of T cell receptor beta chains from one sample in a study of molecular identifiers for immune sequencing clone quantification. TCRdb processed the PCR reads anew with MiXCR; each CDR3 protein has one entry. This sample has 35,000 or so distinct CDR3 sequences, with 19% found just once. The sample comprised naive CD8+ T cells from blood, with Jurkat cell RNA spiked in. These receptors originate from a human donor in good health. Some libraries in this study had Jurkat cell RNA spiked in. The CDR3 runs from the conserved cysteine through the conserved F or W. D genes are given only for firm matches. The size field reads once, few, many or a size class.

>many|TRBV3-1|TRBJ2-7|.
TGTGCCAGCAGCCTACGGGACGGACCCTACGAGCAGTACTTC
CASSLRDGPYEQYF
>many|TRBV13|TRBJ1-1|.
TGTGCCAGCAGCTTCGATACGGAGAACACTGAAGCTTTCTTT
CASSFDTENTEAFF
>many|TRBV7-2|TRBJ2-3|.
TGTGCCAGCATGGCACCCTATGCTGGCACAGATACGCAGTATTTT
CASMAPYAGTDTQYF
>few|TRBV13|TRBJ2-3|.
TGTGCCAGCAGCAACAGGAGAGGGAGCGTTCGCACAGATACGCAGTATTTT
CASSNRRGSVRTDTQYF
>few|TRBV11-2|TRBJ1-4|.
TGTGCCAGCACCCCCAACCGGGGAGGGGATGAAAAACTGTTTTTT
CASTPNRGGDEKLFF
>many|TRBV20-1|TRBJ2-7|.
TGCAGTGCTAGAGGGGCGGGTGTTGGGGTGGAGCAGTACTTC
CSARGAGVGVEQYF
>many|TRBV6-5|TRBJ2-3|.
TGTGCCAGCAGCCTTACGGGGACGAGCACAGATACGCAGTATTTT
CASSLTGTSTDTQYF
>many|TRBV20-1|TRBJ2-7|.
TGCAGTGCTGGGGGTGGGGTAGGTTACGAGCAGTACTTC
CSAGGGVGYEQYF
>many|TRBV7-8|TRBJ1-1|.
TGTGCCAGCAGCTTAGTGGGGGGGGGTACAGCTTTCTTT
CASSLVGGGTAFF
>many|TRBV7-9|TRBJ2-7|TRBD2
TGTGCCAGCAGCCCCTCTAGCGGGGGGACCTACGAGCAGTACTTC
CASSPSSGGTYEQYF
>medium-sized|TRBV7-9|TRBJ2-3|.
TGTGCCAGCAACTTCGGCCTTCGAGCGGATACGCAGTATTTT
CASNFGLRADTQYF
>few|TRBV4-2|TRBJ2-2|TRBD1
TGTGCCAGCAGTCTCTTGGGACAGGGTGGAACCGGGGAGCTGTTTTTT
CASSLLGQGGTGELFF
>many|TRBV13|TRBJ2-3|TRBD2
TGTGCCAGCAGCCCCGGGACTAGCGGGAGGTCTAGCACAGATACGCAGTATTTT
CASSPGTSGRSSTDTQYF
>many|TRBV12-3/TRBV12-4|TRBJ2-5|.
TGTGCCAGCAGTTCGAGCGGGTCCCAAGAGACCCAGTACTTC
CASSSSGSQETQYF
>many|TRBV6-2/TRBV6-3|TRBJ2-1|.
TGTGCCAGCAGTTACCCAGGGAGAGGGGGGCATGAGCAGTTCTTC
CASSYPGRGGHEQFF